The 27 T cell receptor beta chains listed next were all sequenced from one sample in a study of OX40 agonist ivuxolimab in advanced cancers. Library preparation employed the immunoSEQ multiplex PCR assay. TCRdb took this table from immuneACCESS and kept in-frame rearrangements with V and J called. Such tables lack part of the clones; where checked against another copy, unresolved V genes explain under half of the gap, and the rest is unexplained. This sample is represented by 25,000 to 35,000 clones; more than 85% of them were singletons. The ten largest account for roughly 15% of the sample. Here the sequenced sample was CD4+ or CD8+ T cells sorted from blood, taken in a trial of the OX40 agonist ivuxolimab. These receptors were taken from an adult with an advanced solid tumor such as melanoma, head and neck, liver or kidney cancer.

This rearrangement joins TRBV6-1 to TRBJ2-7; the D gene is possibly TRBD2 (6 bases). Germline V lookup: CDR1 MNHNS, CDR2 SASEGT. Trimming took off 4 bases at V and 0 bases at J, with 16 bases between the two ends. The CDR3 is 16 residues long. The CDR3 DNA follows: TGTGCCAGCAGTGGTCGGGACTCCTGGAGCTCCTACGAGCAGTACTTC. This translates into CASSGRDSWSSYEQYF.

Here the CDR3 reads CASSYSSWADTEAFF. The CDR3 DNA sequence: TGTGCCAGCAGTTATTCGTCCTGGGCGGACACTGAAGCTTTCTTT. This chain joins TRBV6-5 and TRBJ1-1, with D uncertain. The CDR3 sequence is 15 residues long. Between the trimmed V and J ends, which lost 3 bases and 3 bases, there was a span of 14 bases. Germline V gene data show CDR1 as MNHEY and CDR2 as SVGAGI.

V is TRBV9 and J is TRBJ2-1; no reliable D call. CDR3 length equals 11 residues. The germline V gene has CDR1 SGDLS and CDR2 YYNGEE. Between the trimmed V and J ends, which lost 5 bases and 12 bases, there was a span of 12 bases. The CDR3 loop reads CASSDGSGQFF. CDR3 in DNA: TGTGCCAGCAGTGATGGGTCGGGGCAGTTCTTC. Using reference TRBV9 and TRBJ2-1 for the parts outside the CDR3, the full variable domain is DSGVTQTPKHLITATGQRVTLRCSPRSGDLSVYWYQQSLDQGLQFLIQYYNGEERAKGNILERFSAQQFPDLHSELNLSSLELGDSALYFCASSDGSGQFFGPGTRLTVL.

V gene TRBV7-6 combines with J gene TRBJ2-3; TRBD2 matches 8 bases. J lost 4 bases, V lost 3 bases, and 12 bases had no gene match. Germline CDR1 SGHVS, CDR2 FNYEAQ. This CDR3 region has 17 residues. The CDR3 sequence is CASSFLAGEVRADTQYF. CDR3 bases: TGTGCCAGCAGCTTTCTAGCGGGCGAGGTTAGGGCAGATACGCAGTATTTT.

The chain joins TRBV5-8 to TRBJ2-2, with 7 bases that match TRBD2. CDR1 SGHTS and CDR2 YDEGEE come from the germline V gene. CDR3 length: 15 residues. V shed 2 bases and J 5 bases; nucleotides not matched to a gene: 6. The CDR3 DNA reads TGTGCCAGCAGCTTCATTGCGGGAGAGACCGGGGAGCTGTTTTTT. Translated, it gives CASSFIAGETGELFF.

The rearrangement uses TRBV29-1 and TRBJ2-1; D may be TRBD1 (6 bases). CDR1 SQVTM and CDR2 ANQGSEA come from the germline V gene. V lost 7 bases and J lost 2, with 24 bases in between. CDR3 length equals 17 residues. The chain's CDR3 is CSATTGFMARTYNEQFF. CDR3 nucleotide sequence: TGCAGCGCTACTACAGGGTTTATGGCCCGTACCTACAATGAGCAGTTCTTC.

This clone has just one count. V gene TRBV7-8 combines with J gene TRBJ1-5; D is possibly TRBD1 (5 bases). The CDR3 has 15 amino acids. Germline loops: CDR1 SGHVS, CDR2 FQNEAQ. V was cut by 4 bases and J by 3 bases, with 13 bases left in between. The CDR3 nucleotides are TGTGCCAGCAGCTCTGCGTCGGGGCCCAATCAGCCCCAGCATTTT. Encoded protein: CASSSASGPNQPQHF.

The V and J genes are TRBV4-1 and TRBJ2-7; TRBD1 agrees at 8 bases. The CDR3 runs 15 residues. Germline CDR1 MGHRA, CDR2 YSYEKL. J was trimmed by 1 base and V by 1 base; bases with no gene match: 3. In nucleotides, the CDR3 is TGCGCCAGCAGCCAAGCAGACAGGGGATCCTACGAGCAGTACTTC. The encoded protein is CASSQADRGSYEQYF.

This clone was picked up one time. The rearrangement links TRBV28 to TRBJ2-7; TRBD1 might be the D (6 bases). There are 15 residues in the CDR3. Trimming left V 5 bases short and J 3 bases short, with 17 bases between. Per the germline V gene, CDR1 is MDHEN and CDR2 is SYDVKM. The CDR3 is CASSGTRGHIYEQYF. DNA of the CDR3: TGTGCCAGCAGTGGCACCCGGGGACACATCTACGAGCAGTACTTC.

This clone was seen a few times. The chain recombines TRBV6-1 with TRBJ1-5; 7 nucleotides match TRBD1. In germline, CDR1 is MNHNS, CDR2 SASEGT. The CDR3 totals 15 residues. Trimming took 8 bases from V and 5 from J; bases not matched to a gene: 12. The CDR3 DNA reads TGTGCCAGCGAGCCAGAACAGGGGTGGGATCAGCCCCAGCATTTT. Protein sequence: CASEPEQGWDQPQHF.

The chain joins TRBV4-1 to TRBJ1-2; D is unclear. The CDR3 runs 15 residues. V lost 1 base and J 4 bases, leaving 13 bases between the germline ends. Germline V gene data show CDR1 as MGHRA and CDR2 as YSYEKL. This CDR3 is CASSQGIGLAYGYTF. As DNA, the CDR3 is TGCGCCAGCAGCCAAGGTATCGGGCTCGCCTATGGCTACACCTTC.

The chain uses TRBV7-2 and TRBJ2-7; D gene ambiguous. This CDR3 region has 13 residues. From germline, CDR1 is SGHTA and CDR2 FQGNSA. Trimming took 5 bases from V and 2 from J, leaving 10 bases between them. The CDR3 spells CASSPASTYEQYF. The CDR3 nucleotides are TGTGCCAGCAGCCCCGCTTCAACCTACGAGCAGTACTTC. The variable domain in full, with the rest retrieved from reference TRBV7-2 and TRBJ2-7, is GAGVSQSPSNKVTEKGKDVELRCDPISGHTALYWYRQSLGQGLEFLIYFQGNSAPDKSGLPSDRFSAERTGGSVSTLTIQRTQQEDSAVYLCASSPASTYEQYFGPGTRLTVT.

The chain carries TRBV14 and TRBJ2-1; maybe TRBD1 (5 bases). Trimming took 0 bases from V and 2 from J, leaving 11 bases between them. This CDR3 spans 16 amino acids. CDR1 is SGHDN, CDR2 FVKESK, per germline. CDR3 in DNA: TGTGCCAGCAGCCAAGAAGGGGTTCCCGCCTACAATGAGCAGTTCTTC. It encodes CASSQEGVPAYNEQFF.

The chain links TRBV28 to TRBJ1-4; D not certain. Germline values: CDR1 MDHEN, CDR2 SYDVKM. V lost 1 base to trimming and J lost 4 bases, with 16 bases between them. The CDR3 is 17 amino acids. The CDR3 coding sequence is TGTGCCAGCAGTTTATTTGAGTATACTTTACATAATGAAAAACTGTTTTTT. Protein product: CASSLFEYTLHNEKLFF.

The V and J genes are TRBV27 and TRBJ1-1; no clear D. Per the germline V gene, CDR1 is MNHEY and CDR2 is SMNVEV (reference sequence). This CDR3 has 13 amino acids. The germline V and J ends were trimmed by 6 bases and 4 bases, with 12 bases remaining between them. The chain's CDR3 is CASRNVEGTEAFF. In DNA form, the CDR3 reads TGTGCCAGCAGGAATGTTGAGGGCACTGAAGCTTTCTTT.

The chain links TRBV4-1 to TRBJ1-5; maybe TRBD1 (6 bases). This CDR3 contains 16 residues. CDR1 MGHRA and CDR2 YSYEKL come from the germline V gene. The germline V and J ends were trimmed by 0 bases and 5 bases, with 14 bases remaining between them. The CDR3 here is CASSQDGGRRDQPQHF. The CDR3, as DNA: TGCGCCAGCAGCCAAGACGGGGGGCGGAGGGATCAGCCCCAGCATTTT.

Details on this clone: A much larger clone lies one base from this, so it may be a read error. This chain connects TRBV11-1 to TRBJ2-3; D not certain. The V and J ends lost 4 bases and 0 bases respectively, with 2 bases between them. Per germline, CDR1 SGHAT and CDR2 FQDESV (reference sequence). This CDR3 spans 12 amino acids. In nucleotides, the CDR3 is TGTGCCAGCAGCTCAAGCACAGATACGCAGTATTTT. This gives the protein CASSSSTDTQYF.

The chain couples TRBV9 to TRBJ2-7, with TRBD2 matching over 8 bases. The CDR3 spans 14 residues. CDR1 is SGDLS, CDR2 YYNGEE, per germline. With V trimmed by 1 base and J by 5 bases, 5 bases remained unmatched. The CDR3 DNA sequence: TGTGCCAGCAGCGTATCCGGGAGGGCCCACGAGCAGTACTTC. It specifies CASSVSGRAHEQYF.

A single count supports this clone. A much larger clone is a single base away; this may be a read error. The identical CDR3 is also encoded by other nucleotide sequences in the sample. The genes are TRBV7-8 and TRBJ2-1; maybe TRBD2 (6 bases). Trimming removed 0 bases at V and 3 bases at J, with 6 bases between. There are 14 residues in the CDR3. Germline V gene sequence: CDR1 SGHVS, CDR2 FQNEAQ. For the CDR3, the DNA is TGTGCCAGCAGCTTAGCGGGAGGCTACAATGAGCAGTTCTTC. This translates into CASSLAGGYNEQFF.

The rearrangement joins TRBV2 to TRBJ1-4, with D hard to call. The CDR3 is made up of 12 amino acids. V lost 7 bases and J 8 bases, leaving 11 bases between the germline ends. Germline V CDR1 and CDR2: SNHLY, FYNNEI. Here the CDR3 reads CASTWKWEKLFF. CDR3 bases: TGTGCCAGCACGTGGAAGTGGGAAAAACTGTTTTTT.

This clone was picked up a small number of times. This chain joins TRBV6-5 and TRBJ2-4; possible D gene TRBD2, 5 bases. V was pared by 4 bases and J by 8 bases, with 9 bases between. The CDR3 spans 12 residues. Per the germline V gene, CDR1 is MNHEY and CDR2 is SVGAGI. The CDR3 DNA sequence: TGTGCCAGCAGTTCGGACGGGGACATTCAGTACTTC. Residues: CASSSDGDIQYF.

J is TRBJ1-2 and V is TRBV10-3; TRBD1 might be the D (5 bases). Deletions cut 2 bases from V and 3 bases from J, with 7 bases between. The CDR3 covers 13 residues. Germline CDR1 reads ENHRY; CDR2 reads SYGVKD. The CDR3 DNA reads TGTGCCATCAGTGAGAGGGGTGACTATGGCTACACCTTC. Translation gives CAISERGDYGYTF.

This chain links TRBV19 with TRBJ2-3; D may be TRBD1 or TRBD2 (6 bases each). The length of the CDR3 is 16 residues. CDR1 LNHDA and CDR2 SQIVND come from the germline V gene (reference sequence). Trimming stripped 3 bases from V and 4 bases from J, with 17 bases between. The CDR3 reads CASSITVQGRSDTQYF. CDR3 nucleotide sequence: TGTGCCAGTAGTATCACGGTGCAGGGGAGGTCAGATACGCAGTATTTT.

The chain combines TRBV2 with TRBJ2-1; D is possibly TRBD1 or TRBD2 (5 bases each). The germline V and J ends were trimmed by 4 bases and 2 bases, with 12 bases remaining between them. This CDR3 spans 15 amino acids. Germline V gene lookup returns CDR1 SNHLY and CDR2 FYNNEI. CDR3 loop: CASSGGLGAYNEQFF. In DNA, the CDR3 is TGTGCCAGCAGTGGAGGGTTGGGGGCCTACAATGAGCAGTTCTTC.

This chain joins TRBV4-1 and TRBJ2-1; D gene unclear. The V end was cut by 3 bases, the J end by 7 bases, with 4 bases between. The CDR3 runs to 11 residues. Germline V gives CDR1 MGHRA, CDR2 YSYEKL. The CDR3 is CASSQENEQFF. CDR3 in DNA: TGCGCCAGCAGCCAGGAAAATGAGCAGTTCTTC.

The V and J genes are TRBV19 and TRBJ1-5; D may be TRBD1 (6 bases). The CDR3 spans 15 residues. Trimming pared 7 bases from V and 7 bases from J, leaving 20 bases between. CDR1 LNHDA and CDR2 SQIVND come from the germline V gene (reference sequence). The CDR3 DNA reads TGTGCCAGTACCCCGGCGCGGCAGGGGATGCAGCCCCAGCATTTT. It translates to CASTPARQGMQPQHF.

A single count supports this clone. The J gene is TRBJ2-7, the V gene TRBV13; D is ambiguous. Per the germline V gene, CDR1 is PRHDT and CDR2 is FYEKMQ (reference sequence). With 1 base removed from V and 3 bases from J, the gap between germline ends came to 7 bases. The CDR3 length is 13 residues. CDR3 bases: TGTGCCAGCAGCTTAGAGCAGAACTACGAGCAGTACTTC. It codes for CASSLEQNYEQYF.